These 17 T cell receptor beta chains originate from one sample sequenced in a study of monozygotic twins with inflammatory bowel disease. TCRdb re-called the 5' RACE reads and gives one entry per CDR3 protein, without DNA. There are fewer than 350,000 distinct CDR3 sequences in the sample, with 2% to 2.5% held by the top ten. The sample was blood. These receptors all come from a human donor with ulcerative colitis or Crohn's disease, or a healthy co-twin of an affected twin (not recorded which).

This chain connects TRBV28 to TRBJ1-5; TCRdb names TRBD1, which stays unverified in the absence of DNA. Germline CDR1 and CDR2: MDHEN and SYDVKM. The CDR3 spans 14 residues. CDR3 protein: CASRASPRNQPQHF.

The chain recombines TRBV10-2 with TRBJ2-7; TCRdb selects TRBD1, and the lack of DNA leaves this call unchecked. The germline gives CDR1 WSHSY, CDR2 SAAADI. This CDR3 contains 14 residues. The CDR3 sequence is CASSEPGDPWEQYF.

The gene calls are TRBV5-4 and TRBJ2-3; with no DNA, the TCRdb D assignment of TRBD2 cannot be verified. The CDR3 runs 19 residues. The V gene's germline CDR1 is SGHNT and CDR2 YYREEE (reference sequence). The CDR3 loop is CASSLASGGAGLRADTQYF. Supplemented by reference TRBV5-4 and TRBJ2-3, the full variable domain reads ETGVTQSPTHLIKTRGQQVTLRCSSQSGHNTVSWYQQALGQGPQFIFQYYREEENGRGNFPPRFSGLQFPNYSSELNVNALELDDSALYLCASSLASGGAGLRADTQYFGPGTRLTVL.

The CDR3 spells CASSISAGWGNSPLHF. This chain joins TRBV19 and TRBJ1-6. This CDR3 region has 16 residues. Germline values: CDR1 LNHDA, CDR2 SQIVND (reference sequence).

The chain has TRBV10-3 and TRBJ2-7; TCRdb's D call, TRBD1, is unchecked because there is no DNA. CDR3 length equals 11 residues. Per the germline V gene, CDR1 is ENHRY and CDR2 is SYGVKD. The CDR3 sequence is CAIDPAVEQYF.

The chain joins TRBV29-1 to TRBJ1-1; no DNA is available, so the TRBD1 call from TCRdb remains unchecked. The length of the CDR3 is 11 residues. Looked up from germline, CDR1 is SQVTM and CDR2 is ANQGSEA. The CDR3 spells CSVQRGTEAFF.

This chain connects TRBV5-1 to TRBJ1-2. Germline V lookup: CDR1 SGHRS, CDR2 YFSETQ. The CDR3 covers 15 residues. The CDR3 sequence is CASSLVLDGRYGYTF.

V and J are TRBV19 and TRBJ2-1; the D call of TRBD1 rests on TCRdb alone, since no DNA is present to check it. The V gene's germline CDR1 is LNHDA and CDR2 SQIVND (reference sequence). This CDR3 is built from 17 residues. The CDR3 loop is CASSIKRGTGSRNEQFF. The full variable domain, rest sourced from reference TRBV19 and TRBJ2-1, is DGGITQSPKYLFRKEGQNVTLSCEQNLNHDAMYWYRQDPGQGLRLIYYSQIVNDFQKGDIAEGYSVSREKKESFPLTVTSAQKNPTAFYLCASSIKRGTGSRNEQFFGPGTRLTVL.

V is TRBV12-3 or TRBV12-4 and J is TRBJ2-3; checking the TCRdb D call of TRBD2 is not possible without DNA. CDR3 length: 15 residues. The chain's CDR3 is CASSFTSGDTDTQYF.

The rearrangement joins TRBV9 to TRBJ1-5; there is no DNA to check the TCRdb D call of TRBD1. The CDR3 is made up of 14 amino acids. CDR1 is SGDLS and CDR2 is YYNGEE in the germline V gene. CDR3 region: CASSVGGKGQPQHF.

The chain links TRBV2 to TRBJ2-7. Germline V gene lookup returns CDR1 SNHLY and CDR2 FYNNEI. The CDR3 has 12 amino acids. CDR3 in amino acids: CASSATGNEQYF.

J is TRBJ1-2 and V is TRBV18; TCRdb returns TRBD1, unconfirmable since there is no DNA. The CDR3 is 13 residues long. Germline CDR1 KGHSH, CDR2 LQKENI. CDR3 sequence reads: CASSPMSDYGYTF.

V and J are TRBV7-9 and TRBJ2-1; TCRdb picks TRBD2, but there is no DNA to check that call. CDR1 is SEHNR and CDR2 is FQNEAQ in the germline V gene (reference sequence). This CDR3 is 16 amino acids long. CDR3: CASSFDSPSSYNEQFF.

The chain recombines TRBV7-9 with TRBJ1-6; TCRdb's D call of TRBD1 is untestable without DNA. The CDR3 runs 15 residues. Germline V gene data show CDR1 as SEHNR and CDR2 as FQNEAQ (reference sequence). This CDR3 is CASSLGDRISSPLHF.

The chain has TRBV19 and TRBJ2-1; the TRBD1 assignment by TCRdb is unverifiable without DNA. This CDR3 is 13 amino acids long. CDR1 and CDR2 (germline): LNHDA, SQIVND (reference sequence). CDR3: CASRQIGQVLEFF.

The gene calls are TRBV2 and TRBJ2-7; checking the TCRdb D call of TRBD1 is not possible without DNA. The CDR3 loop spans 15 amino acids. Germline loops: CDR1 SNHLY, CDR2 FYNNEI. The CDR3 region is CASSEEGTGVDEQYF.

The V call is TRBV2, the J call TRBJ1-3. Germline lookup yields CDR1 SNHLY and CDR2 FYNNEI. This CDR3 is built from 14 residues. The chain's CDR3 is CASKAPVSGNTIYF. Together with reference TRBV2 and TRBJ1-3, the CDR3 gives the full variable domain: EPEVTQTPSHQVTQMGQEVILRCVPISNHLYFYWYRQILGQKVEFLVSFYNNEISEKSEIFDDQFSVERPDGSNFTLKIRSTKLEDSAMYFCASKAPVSGNTIYFGEGSWLTVV.